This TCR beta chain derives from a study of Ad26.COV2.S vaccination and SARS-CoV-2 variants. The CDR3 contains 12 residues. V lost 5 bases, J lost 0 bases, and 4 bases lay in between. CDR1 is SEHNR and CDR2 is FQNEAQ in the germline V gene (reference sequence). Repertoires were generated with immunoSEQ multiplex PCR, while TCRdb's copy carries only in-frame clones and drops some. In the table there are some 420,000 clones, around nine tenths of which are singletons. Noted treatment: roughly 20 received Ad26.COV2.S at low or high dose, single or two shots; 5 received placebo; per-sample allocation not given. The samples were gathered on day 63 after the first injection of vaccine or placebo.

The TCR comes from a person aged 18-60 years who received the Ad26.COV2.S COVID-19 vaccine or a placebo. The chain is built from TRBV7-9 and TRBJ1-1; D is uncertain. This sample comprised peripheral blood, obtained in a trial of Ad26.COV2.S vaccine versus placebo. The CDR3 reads CASSPLNTEAFF. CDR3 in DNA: TGTGCCAGCAGCCCTCTGAACACTGAAGCTTTCTTT.